The 30 T cell receptor beta chains below all came from one sample that was sequenced in a study of regulatory T cells in long-lasting Graves disease. Documented time point: persistent/refractory GD, antithyroid drugs over 5 years with positive TRAb. PBMCs were the source of the RNA used for TCR sequencing. Building the TCR beta libraries relied on iRepertoire HTBI primers, and CDR3 regions underwent Arm-PCR. TCRdb re-analysed the multiplex PCR reads in MiXCR, keeping a single row per CDR3 protein. The sample holds a few hundred thousand distinct CDR3 sequences, about 20% seen once. Sample: peripheral blood mononuclear cells (PBMCs), taken when the disease was refractory, from a patient treated with antithyroid drugs. The receptors here all came from a female donor with Graves disease.

This clonotype has a count of ten or more. The CDR3: CASARAHNTEAFF. In DNA, the CDR3 is TGTGCCAGCGCGAGAGCCCACAACACTGAAGCTTTCTTT. V gene TRBV28 combines with J gene TRBJ1-1; no clear D gene. The V and J ends lost 8 bases and 2 bases respectively, with 12 bases between them. This CDR3 spans 13 amino acids. Germline values: CDR1 MDHEN, CDR2 SYDVKM.

The rearrangement joins TRBV5-1 to TRBJ2-1; D is tentatively TRBD1 or TRBD2 (5 bases each). Trimming cost V 0 bases and J 7 bases, with 14 bases left between them. Per the germline V gene, CDR1 is SGHRS and CDR2 is YFSETQ. This CDR3 contains 15 residues. Written as DNA, the CDR3 is TGCGCCAGCAGCTTGGAAACCCGGGGCAGGAATGAGCAGTTCTTC. Translation gives CASSLETRGRNEQFF.

DNA for the CDR3: TGTGCCAGCTCACCCCACGCCTTCGGACAGGGCCACGAGCAGTACTTC. Translated, it gives CASSPHAFGQGHEQYF. V usage is TRBV18 and J usage is TRBJ2-7, with TRBD1 identical over 8 bases. In germline, CDR1 is KGHSH, CDR2 LQKENI. Unmatched junction bases numbered 12, after V lost 3 bases and J lost 5 bases. This CDR3 is 16 amino acids long.

This clonotype was seen repeatedly, ten times or more. This rearrangement joins TRBV2 to TRBJ1-5; D ambiguous. V lost 5 bases to trimming and J lost 11 bases, with 16 bases between them. Germline V lookup: CDR1 SNHLY, CDR2 FYNNEI. There are 13 residues in the CDR3. This chain's CDR3 is CASSNQAIPAQHF. The CDR3, as DNA: TGTGCCAGCAGTAACCAGGCCATTCCGGCCCAGCATTTT.

Turning to this clonotype: Being one base from a much bigger clone, this may be a read error. The DNA of the CDR3 is TGTGCCAGCAGTGGCAGGGCGATGGGGGACACTGAAGCTTTCTTT. This codes for CASSGRAMGDTEAFF. This sequence joins TRBV25-1 and TRBJ1-1, with D perhaps matching TRBD1 (5 bases). This CDR3 contains 15 residues. Per germline, CDR1 MGHDK and CDR2 SYGVNS. V was shortened by 4 bases and J by 3 bases, with 15 bases between the two germline ends.

The chain has TRBV19 and TRBJ2-2; TRBD1 agrees at 12 bases. Germline V gene sequence: CDR1 LNHDA, CDR2 SQIVND (reference sequence). The CDR3 length is 14 residues. J lost 7 bases, V lost 8 bases, and 5 bases had no gene match. In nucleotides, the CDR3 is TGTGCCAGTTCCGGGACAGGGGGCTTCGGGGAGCTGTTTTTT. Protein sequence: CASSGTGGFGELFF.

This clonotype appeared once. The V and J genes are TRBV28 and TRBJ2-2, with D possibly being TRBD1 or TRBD2 (5 bases each). V was shortened by 3 bases and J by 4 bases, with 12 bases between the two germline ends. This CDR3 is 15 amino acids long. Germline CDR1 MDHEN, CDR2 SYDVKM. The CDR3 sequence is CASSFPRGGTGELFF. The CDR3 DNA reads as TGTGCCAGCAGTTTTCCCCGTGGGGGCACCGGGGAGCTGTTTTTT.

This clonotype came up many times. This chain links TRBV12-3 or TRBV12-4 with TRBJ1-5; D unclear. This CDR3 has 14 residues. Between the trimmed V and J ends, which lost 3 bases and 3 bases, there was a span of 9 bases. CDR3 residues: CASSFRGDNQPQHF. The DNA of the CDR3 is TGTGCCAGCAGTTTCCGGGGAGACAATCAGCCCCAGCATTTT.

The chain recombines TRBV11-2 with TRBJ1-1, with no clear D. There are 14 residues in the CDR3. The V end was cut by 0 bases, the J end by 6 bases, with 11 bases between. CDR1 and CDR2 (germline): SGHAT, FQNNGV. The CDR3 reads CASSLDRLEAEAFF. DNA of the CDR3: TGTGCCAGCAGCTTAGATCGCTTGGAAGCTGAAGCTTTCTTT.

The chain carries TRBV5-1 and TRBJ1-1; possibly TRBD1 for D (6 bases). Germline V gives CDR1 SGHRS, CDR2 YFSETQ. Deletions cut 4 bases from V and 0 bases from J, with 13 bases between. The CDR3 is 15 residues long. Here the CDR3 reads CASSIGQSLNTEAFF. The CDR3 DNA reads as TGCGCCAGCAGCATCGGACAGTCTCTGAACACTGAAGCTTTCTTT.

The genes are TRBV20-1 and TRBJ1-4; TRBD1 matches at 8 bases. Germline V gene sequence: CDR1 DFQATT, CDR2 SNEGSKA (reference sequence). The CDR3 is 16 residues long. V was clipped by 6 bases and J by 0 bases; unmatched bases: 9. The CDR3 loop reads CSAQQQGVATNEKLFF. The CDR3 coding sequence is TGCAGTGCGCAACAACAGGGGGTCGCAACTAATGAAAAACTGTTTTTT.

Points on this clonotype: The junction departs from germline at one end; a sequencing error may be responsible. This sequence joins TRBV2 and TRBJ2-1; D unresolved. Germline V CDR1 and CDR2: SNHLY, FYNNEI. This CDR3 is built from 11 residues. In DNA, the CDR3 is TGTGCCAGCAGTTCCGAAAATGAGCAGTCCTTC. Protein: CASSSENEQSF. Drawing the rest from reference TRBV2 and TRBJ2-1, the complete variable domain is EPEVTQTPSHQVTQMGQEVILRCVPISNHLYFYWYRQILGQKVEFLVSFYNNEISEKSEIFDDQFSVERPDGSNFTLKIRSTKLEDSAMYFCASSSENEQSFGPGTRLTVL.

This clonotype was counted only a few times. One base away lies a much larger clone, so this may be a sequencing read error. The V call is TRBV12-3 or TRBV12-4, the J call TRBJ2-4; weak D call: TRBD2 (5 bases). The V end lost 7 bases, the J end lost 13 bases, and 20 bases lay between the germline ends. This CDR3 comprises 13 residues. Here the CDR3 reads CASTLGLGEAQYF. CDR3 coding DNA: TGTGCCAGCACATTGGGATTGGGAGAGGCCCAGTACTTC.

This clonotype came up many times. The rearrangement links TRBV5-6 to TRBJ1-2; no clear D gene. CDR1 is SGHDT, CDR2 YYEEEE, per germline. V was trimmed by 0 bases and J by 4 bases, leaving 7 bases between them. The CDR3 is 13 amino acids. CDR3 sequence: CASSLVAGYGYTF. The CDR3 region has the DNA TGTGCCAGCAGCTTGGTCGCAGGCTATGGCTACACCTTC.

CDR3 coding DNA: TGTGCCAGCAGACGTCCGGGACAGGGTGATTCACCCCTCCACTTT. Translated, it gives CASRRPGQGDSPLHF. This chain connects TRBV11-2 to TRBJ1-6; 9 nucleotides match TRBD1. Germline V gene data show CDR1 as SGHAT and CDR2 as FQNNGV. The CDR3 contains 15 residues. Trimming took 6 bases from V and 8 from J; bases not matched to a gene: 8.

The rearrangement links TRBV5-6 to TRBJ2-7; no definite D call. CDR1 and CDR2 from the germline V gene are SGHDT and YYEEEE. Trimming shortened V by 4 bases and J by 2 bases, and 7 bases separated the two germline ends. The CDR3 is 12 residues long. As DNA, the CDR3 is TGTGCCAGCAGCCTCAACACCTACGAGCAGTACTTC. It specifies CASSLNTYEQYF.

As regards this clonotype: No conserved phenylalanine or tryptophan is present at the end of the CDR3, so a read error is the likely explanation. CDR3 protein: CATSREIQPQHS. The CDR3 nucleotides are TGTGCCACCAGCAGAGAGATTCAGCCCCAGCATTCT. This chain uses TRBV15 with TRBJ1-5; no firm D call. CDR1 is LNHNV, CDR2 YYDKDF, per germline (reference sequence). With 0 bases removed from V and 6 bases from J, the gap between germline ends came to 3 bases. CDR3 length: 12 amino acids.

Points on this clonotype: Just one base apart from a much larger clone, this may be a read error. The gene calls are TRBV28 and TRBJ2-5; a weak D match, TRBD2 (5 bases). The J call may not be correct, given that the DNA end is closer to TRBJ2-1. CDR1 is MDHEN, CDR2 SYDVKM, per germline. CDR3 length: 12 amino acids. The DNA for the CDR3 is TGTGCCAGCAGTTATAGAGGGAATGAGCAGTTCTTC. Its protein is CASSYRGNEQFF.

This clonotype was detected only a few times. The V and J genes are TRBV30 and TRBJ2-1; D unclear. Per the germline V gene, CDR1 is GTSNPN and CDR2 is SVGIG (reference sequence). This CDR3 is 14 amino acids long. The V end lost 3 bases, the J end lost 1 base, and 10 bases lay between the germline ends. CDR3 DNA sequence: TGTGCCTGGAGGGAAAGGGTTTCCTACAATGAGCAGTTCTTC. Residues: CAWRERVSYNEQFF. The full variable domain, its missing parts supplied by reference TRBV30 and TRBJ2-1, is SQTIHQWPATLVQPVGSPLSLECTVEGTSNPNLYWYRQAAGRGLQLLFYSVGIGQISSEVPQNLSASRPQDRQFILSSKKLLLSDSGFYLCAWRERVSYNEQFFGPGTRLTVL.

This clonotype was counted ten times or more. The rearrangement joins TRBV11-3 to TRBJ1-1; TRBD1 is a possible D gene (5 bases). This CDR3 contains 12 residues. Trimming pared 8 bases from V and 2 bases from J, leaving 9 bases between. The germline V gene encodes CDR1 SGHNT and CDR2 YENEEA. The CDR3 reads CASGHTNTEAFF. The CDR3 DNA sequence: TGTGCCAGCGGACATACCAACACTGAAGCTTTCTTT. Looking up the rest from reference TRBV11-3 and TRBJ1-1 gives the full variable domain: EAGVVQSPRYKIIEKKQPVAFWCNPISGHNTLYWYLQNLGQGPELLIRYENEEAVDDSQLPKDRFSAERLKGVDSTLKIQPAELGDSAVYLCASGHTNTEAFFGQGTRLTVV.

In this sample, this clonotype turned up a few times. V is TRBV30 and J is TRBJ2-4; 12 bases fit TRBD2. Germline V gives CDR1 GTSNPN, CDR2 SVGIG (reference sequence). V dropped 0 bases and J dropped 5; count of bases not matched to a gene: 5. This CDR3 spans 16 amino acids. The DNA of the CDR3 is TGTGCCTGGAGTGTTTACCCTAGCGGGGGGGAAAACATTCAGTACTTC. This sequence encodes CAWSVYPSGGENIQYF.

The CDR3 here is CASSLILLSETQYF. CDR3 DNA sequence: TGTGCCAGCAGCTTAATCCTATTGTCGGAGACCCAGTACTTC. This rearrangement joins TRBV7-2 to TRBJ2-5; D is undetermined. Germline V gives CDR1 SGHTA, CDR2 FQGNSA. V lost 2 bases, J lost 5 bases, and 12 bases lay in between. The CDR3 contains 14 residues.

This clonotype was counted a few times. The genes are TRBV6-1 and TRBJ2-7; D assignment may be TRBD1 or TRBD2 (5 bases each). The CDR3 loop spans 17 amino acids. Looked up from germline, CDR1 is MNHNS and CDR2 is SASEGT. V lost 2 bases and J 2 bases, leaving 19 bases between the germline ends. For the CDR3, the DNA is TGTGCCAGCAGTGAAAAGGGGATCGGGACGGGGACCTACGAGCAGTACTTC. This sequence encodes CASSEKGIGTGTYEQYF.

This clonotype was seen a handful of times. The chain recombines TRBV7-9 with TRBJ2-2; no clear D. Germline V gene lookup returns CDR1 SEHNR and CDR2 FQNEAQ (reference sequence). Trimming took off 5 bases at V and 9 bases at J, with 13 bases between the two ends. The CDR3 is 13 residues long. CDR3: CASSPVGHWELFF. For the CDR3, the DNA is TGTGCCAGCAGCCCCGTGGGTCACTGGGAGCTGTTTTTT. Drawing the rest from reference TRBV7-9 and TRBJ2-2, the complete variable domain is DTGVSQNPRHKITKRGQNVTFRCDPISEHNRLYWYRQTLGQGPEFLTYFQNEAQLEKSRLLSDRFSAERPKGSFSTLEIQRTEQGDSAMYLCASSPVGHWELFFGEGSRLTVL.

This clonotype has ten or more counts. The chain uses TRBV2 and TRBJ2-7; TRBD2 matches 14 bases. Germline V gene lookup returns CDR1 SNHLY and CDR2 FYNNEI. This CDR3 is 18 amino acids long. V was clipped by 6 bases and J by 5 bases; unmatched bases: 15. CDR3 nucleotide sequence: TGTGCCAGCAGGCGGCGGGGACTAGCGGGAGTCCCGGGAGACGAGCAGTACTTC. Translated, it gives CASRRRGLAGVPGDEQYF.

This clonotype was counted a few times. This sequence joins TRBV7-2 and TRBJ2-1; D could derive from TRBD1 or TRBD2 (5 bases each). Between the trimmed V and J ends, which lost 10 bases and 7 bases, there was a span of 23 bases. The CDR3 runs 15 residues. Germline CDR1 SGHTA, CDR2 FQGNSA. The CDR3 sequence: CATVPGRPSINEQFF. The CDR3 DNA reads TGTGCCACTGTACCGGGACGACCTTCTATAAATGAGCAGTTCTTC. Full variable domain (rest looked up from reference TRBV7-2 and TRBJ2-1): GAGVSQSPSNKVTEKGKDVELRCDPISGHTALYWYRQSLGQGLEFLIYFQGNSAPDKSGLPSDRFSAERTGGSVSTLTIQRTQQEDSAVYLCATVPGRPSINEQFFGPGTRLTVL.

This clonotype was counted ten times or more. This chain uses TRBV28 with TRBJ1-3; D perhaps matches TRBD1 (6 bases). Germline V lookup: CDR1 MDHEN, CDR2 SYDVKM. This CDR3 is 14 amino acids long. Between the trimmed V and J ends, which lost 3 bases and 4 bases, there was a span of 10 bases. This chain's CDR3 is CASSLGTIGNTIYF. The CDR3 DNA is TGTGCCAGCAGTTTGGGGACAATAGGAAACACCATATATTTT.

J is TRBJ2-5 and V is TRBV29-1; D not certain. In germline, CDR1 is SQVTM, CDR2 ANQGSEA. CDR3 size: 13 residues. V was cut by 7 bases and J by 1 base, with 13 bases left in between. The DNA for the CDR3 is TGCAGCGGGGCCCATTGGCGCCAAGAGACCCAGTACTTC. Translation gives CSGAHWRQETQYF.

The sample holds a few counts of this clonotype. The V gene is TRBV6-1, the J gene TRBJ1-2; D not certain. The germline CDR1 and CDR2 sequences are MNHNS and SASEGT. This CDR3 spans 15 amino acids. V was pared by 4 bases and J by 0 bases, with 12 bases between. This CDR3 is CASSARVLANYGYTF. The DNA of the CDR3 is TGTGCCAGCAGTGCAAGGGTTTTAGCTAACTATGGCTACACCTTC.

The CDR3 DNA reads as TGCAGCGTCCCCAAGGACGCCAACTATGGCTACACCTTC. This encodes CSVPKDANYGYTF. This chain joins TRBV29-1 and TRBJ1-2; D uncertain. Trimming removed 6 bases at V and 2 bases at J, with 13 bases between. Per germline, CDR1 SQVTM and CDR2 ANQGSEA. There are 13 residues in the CDR3.